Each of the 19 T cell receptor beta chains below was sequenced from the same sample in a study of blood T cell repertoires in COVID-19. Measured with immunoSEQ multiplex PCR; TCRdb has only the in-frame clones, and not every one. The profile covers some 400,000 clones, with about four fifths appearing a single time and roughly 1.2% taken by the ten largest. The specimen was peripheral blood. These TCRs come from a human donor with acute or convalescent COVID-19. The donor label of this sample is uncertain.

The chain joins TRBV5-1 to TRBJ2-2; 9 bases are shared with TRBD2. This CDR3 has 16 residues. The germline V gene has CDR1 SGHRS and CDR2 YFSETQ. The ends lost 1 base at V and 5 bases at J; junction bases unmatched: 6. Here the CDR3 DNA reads TGCGCCAGCAGCTTGATAGCGGGAGTAGGTACCGGGGAGCTGTTTTTT. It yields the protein CASSLIAGVGTGELFF. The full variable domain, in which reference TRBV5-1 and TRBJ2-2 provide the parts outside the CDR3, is KAGVTQTPRYLIKTRGQQVTLSCSPISGHRSVSWYQQTPGQGLQFLFEYFSETQRNKGNFPGRFSGRQFSNSRSEMNVSTLELGDSALYLCASSLIAGVGTGELFFGEGSRLTVL.

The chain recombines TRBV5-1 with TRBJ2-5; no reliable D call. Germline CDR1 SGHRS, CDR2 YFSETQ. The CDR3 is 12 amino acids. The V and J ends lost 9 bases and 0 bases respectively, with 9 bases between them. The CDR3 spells CATRLDQETQYF. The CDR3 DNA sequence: TGCGCCACCAGACTGGACCAAGAGACCCAGTACTTC.

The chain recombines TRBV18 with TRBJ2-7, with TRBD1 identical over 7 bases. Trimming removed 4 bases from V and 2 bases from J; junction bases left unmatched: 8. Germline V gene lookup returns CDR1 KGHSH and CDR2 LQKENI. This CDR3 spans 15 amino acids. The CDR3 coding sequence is TGTGCCAGCTCACTGGGCCAAGGGGGCCCCTACGAGCAGTACTTC. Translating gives CASSLGQGGPYEQYF.

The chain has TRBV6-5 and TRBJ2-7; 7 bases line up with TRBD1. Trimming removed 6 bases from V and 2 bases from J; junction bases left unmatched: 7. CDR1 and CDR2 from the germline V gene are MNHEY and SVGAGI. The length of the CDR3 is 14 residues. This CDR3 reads CASSQQGLAYEQYF. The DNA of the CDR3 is TGTGCCAGCAGCCAACAGGGGTTGGCCTACGAGCAGTACTTC.

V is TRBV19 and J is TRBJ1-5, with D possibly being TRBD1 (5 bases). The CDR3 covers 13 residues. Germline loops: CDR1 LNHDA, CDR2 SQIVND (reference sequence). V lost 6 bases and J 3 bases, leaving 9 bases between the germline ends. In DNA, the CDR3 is TGTGCCAGTAGGCACAGGACCAATCAGCCCCAGCATTTT. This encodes CASRHRTNQPQHF.

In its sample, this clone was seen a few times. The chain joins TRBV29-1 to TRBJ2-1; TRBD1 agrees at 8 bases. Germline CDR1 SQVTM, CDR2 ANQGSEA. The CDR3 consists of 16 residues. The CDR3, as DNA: TGCGGAGTGACAAGCGCAACAGGGGGCTCCTACAATGAGCAGTTCTTC. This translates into CGVTSATGGSYNEQFF.

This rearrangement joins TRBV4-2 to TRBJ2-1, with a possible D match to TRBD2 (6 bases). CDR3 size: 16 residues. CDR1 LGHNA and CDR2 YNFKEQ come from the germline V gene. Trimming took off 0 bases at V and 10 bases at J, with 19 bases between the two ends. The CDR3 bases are TGTGCCAGCAGCCAAGATAAGAGACTAGGGGCGGGGGAGCAGTTCTTC. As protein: CASSQDKRLGAGEQFF.

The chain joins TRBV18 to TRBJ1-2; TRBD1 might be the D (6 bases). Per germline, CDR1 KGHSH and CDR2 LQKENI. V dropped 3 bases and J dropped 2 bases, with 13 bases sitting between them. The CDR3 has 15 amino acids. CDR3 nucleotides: TGTGCCAGCTCACCCACAGGGTTCGGGAACTATGGCTACACCTTC. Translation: CASSPTGFGNYGYTF.

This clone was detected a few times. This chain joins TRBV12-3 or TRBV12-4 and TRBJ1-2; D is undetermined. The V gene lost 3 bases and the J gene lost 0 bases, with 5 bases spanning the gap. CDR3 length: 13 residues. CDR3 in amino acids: CASSLYPNYGYTF. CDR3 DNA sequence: TGTGCCAGCAGTTTGTATCCTAACTATGGCTACACCTTC.

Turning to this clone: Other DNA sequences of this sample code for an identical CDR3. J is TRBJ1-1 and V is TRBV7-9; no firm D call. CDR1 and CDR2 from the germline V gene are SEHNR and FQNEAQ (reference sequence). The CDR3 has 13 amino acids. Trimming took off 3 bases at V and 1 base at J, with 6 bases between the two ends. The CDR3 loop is CASSFQENTEAFF. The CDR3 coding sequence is TGTGCCAGCAGCTTTCAGGAGAACACTGAAGCTTTCTTT.

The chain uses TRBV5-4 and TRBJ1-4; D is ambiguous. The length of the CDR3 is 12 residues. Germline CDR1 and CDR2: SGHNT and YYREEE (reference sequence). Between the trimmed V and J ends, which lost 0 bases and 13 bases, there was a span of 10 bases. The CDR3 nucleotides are TGTGCCAGCAGCTTGGGAGGAGGAGGACTGTTTTTT. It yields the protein CASSLGGGGLFF.

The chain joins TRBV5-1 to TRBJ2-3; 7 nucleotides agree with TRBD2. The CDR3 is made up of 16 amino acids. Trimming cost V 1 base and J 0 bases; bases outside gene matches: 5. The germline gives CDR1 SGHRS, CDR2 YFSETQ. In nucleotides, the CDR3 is TGCGCCAGCAGCTTGTTGTCGGGGGGAAGCACAGATACGCAGTATTTT. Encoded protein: CASSLLSGGSTDTQYF.

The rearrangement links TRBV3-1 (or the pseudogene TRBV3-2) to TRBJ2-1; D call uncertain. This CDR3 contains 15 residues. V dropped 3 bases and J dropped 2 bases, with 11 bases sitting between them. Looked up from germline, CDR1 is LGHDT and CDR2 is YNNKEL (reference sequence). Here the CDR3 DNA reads TGTGCCAGCAGCCAGGGCCCGGCGCCCTACAATGAGCAGTTCTTC. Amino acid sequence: CASSQGPAPYNEQFF.

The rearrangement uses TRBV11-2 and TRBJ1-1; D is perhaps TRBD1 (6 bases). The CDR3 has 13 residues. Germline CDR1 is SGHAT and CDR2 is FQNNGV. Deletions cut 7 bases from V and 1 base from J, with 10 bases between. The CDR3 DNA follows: TGTGCCAGCATCAGGGGAAGGAACACTGAAGCTTTCTTT. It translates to CASIRGRNTEAFF.

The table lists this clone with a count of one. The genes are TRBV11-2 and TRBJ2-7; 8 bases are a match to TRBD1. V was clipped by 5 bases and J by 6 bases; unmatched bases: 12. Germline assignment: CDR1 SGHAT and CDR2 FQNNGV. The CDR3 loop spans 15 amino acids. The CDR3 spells CASSARDRSGAEQYF. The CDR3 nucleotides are TGTGCCAGCAGCGCTCGGGACAGGTCAGGGGCCGAGCAGTACTTC. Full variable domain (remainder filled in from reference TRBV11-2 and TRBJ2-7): EAGVAQSPRYKIIEKRQSVAFWCNPISGHATLYWYQQILGQGPKLLIQFQNNGVVDDSQLPKDRFSAERLKGVDSTLKIQPAKLEDSAVYLCASSARDRSGAEQYFGPGTRLTVT.

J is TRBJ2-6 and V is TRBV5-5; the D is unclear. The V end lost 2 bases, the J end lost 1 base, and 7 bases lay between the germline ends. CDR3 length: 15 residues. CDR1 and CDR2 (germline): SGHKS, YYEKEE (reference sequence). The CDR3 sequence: CASSFSFSGANVLTF. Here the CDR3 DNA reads TGTGCCAGCAGCTTCTCTTTTTCTGGGGCCAACGTCCTGACTTTC.

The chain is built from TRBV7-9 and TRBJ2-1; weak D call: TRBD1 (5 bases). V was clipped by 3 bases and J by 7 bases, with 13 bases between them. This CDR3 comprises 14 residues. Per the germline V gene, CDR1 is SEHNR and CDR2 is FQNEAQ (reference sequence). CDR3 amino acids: CASSFPSQGNEQFF. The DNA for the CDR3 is TGTGCCAGCAGCTTCCCCTCTCAGGGAAATGAGCAGTTCTTC.

CDR3 sequence reads: CASSRLKGDQPQHF. The DNA for the CDR3 is TGTGCCAGTAGTAGATTAAAGGGGGACCAGCCCCAGCATTTT. This rearrangement joins TRBV19 to TRBJ1-5; tentatively, D is TRBD1 (6 bases). V lost 4 bases and J 7 bases, leaving 14 bases between the germline ends. This CDR3 region has 14 residues. Per germline, CDR1 LNHDA and CDR2 SQIVND (reference sequence).

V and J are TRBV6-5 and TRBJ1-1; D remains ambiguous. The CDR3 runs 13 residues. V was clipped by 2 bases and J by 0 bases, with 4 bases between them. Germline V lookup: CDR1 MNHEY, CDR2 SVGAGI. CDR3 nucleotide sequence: TGTGCCAGCAGTTACGAGGTGAACACTGAAGCTTTCTTT. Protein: CASSYEVNTEAFF.